The 24 T cell receptor beta chains presented below share a single source sample, sequenced in a study of control samples from healthy donors and cancer patients. The assay was immunoSEQ multiplex PCR, and TCRdb's table has in-frame clones only and misses some. The sample shows 90,000 to 120,000 clones, 82% of them seen only once. Sequencing was carried out using blood. All receptors derive from a man aged 18-30 years in good health.

The gene calls are TRBV5-4 and TRBJ1-2, with 9 nucleotides matching TRBD1. Germline values: CDR1 SGHNT, CDR2 YYREEE (reference sequence). V dropped 3 bases and J dropped 3; count of bases not matched to a gene: 6. There are 15 residues in the CDR3. The CDR3 DNA reads as TGTGCCAGCAGCTCCCGGGACAGGGCCTACTATGGCTACACCTTC. It is translated as CASSSRDRAYYGYTF.

There are a few counts of this clone. The chain is built from TRBV7-2 and TRBJ1-6, with 8 bases identical to TRBD1. Per germline, CDR1 SGHTA and CDR2 FQGNSA. Trimming removed 3 bases from V and 6 bases from J; junction bases left unmatched: 1. This CDR3 has 14 amino acids. The CDR3 coding sequence is TGTGCCAGCAGCTTCAGGGGGCTTAATTCACCCCTCCACTTT. It encodes CASSFRGLNSPLHF. The whole variable domain, remainder taken from reference TRBV7-2 and TRBJ1-6, is GAGVSQSPSNKVTEKGKDVELRCDPISGHTALYWYRQSLGQGLEFLIYFQGNSAPDKSGLPSDRFSAERTGGSVSTLTIQRTQQEDSAVYLCASSFRGLNSPLHFGNGTRLTVT.

This chain joins TRBV30 and TRBJ1-4, with D possibly being TRBD1 (5 bases). V lost 3 bases and J lost 8, with 10 bases in between. Germline V CDR1 and CDR2: GTSNPN, SVGIG (reference sequence). This CDR3 is built from 12 residues. The CDR3: CAWRTGREKLFF. CDR3 coding DNA: TGTGCCTGGAGAACGGGGCGGGAAAAACTGTTTTTT.

J is TRBJ2-2 and V is TRBV25-1, with 7 bases lining up with TRBD1. The CDR3 spans 16 residues. J gave up 2 bases and V 4 bases, and 7 bases lay outside the gene matches. Per the germline V gene, CDR1 is MGHDK and CDR2 is SYGVNS. The CDR3 is CASSAPGQTNTGELFF. In DNA, the CDR3 is TGTGCCAGCAGTGCTCCGGGACAGACCAACACCGGGGAGCTGTTTTTT.

The chain combines TRBV4-1 with TRBJ2-1, with 7 bases fitting TRBD2. Germline V CDR1 and CDR2: MGHRA, YSYEKL. The CDR3 loop spans 16 amino acids. Germline trimming cut 0 bases from V and 4 bases from J; bases unmatched to any gene: 6. Here the CDR3 reads CASSQERRGSYNEQFF. The CDR3 DNA reads as TGCGCCAGCAGCCAAGAACGGCGGGGGTCATACAATGAGCAGTTCTTC.

The chain is built from TRBV19 and TRBJ1-1; 9 bases agree with TRBD1. Per germline, CDR1 LNHDA and CDR2 SQIVND (reference sequence). The length of the CDR3 is 15 residues. J gave up 4 bases and V 4 bases, and 7 bases lay outside the gene matches. CDR3 DNA sequence: TGTGCCAGTAGTAAGGGGACAGGGAGGAGCACTGAAGCTTTCTTT. It is translated as CASSKGTGRSTEAFF.

V is TRBV30 and J is TRBJ2-7; D uncertain. Trimming took 1 base from V and 0 from J, leaving 16 bases between them. Per the germline V gene, CDR1 is GTSNPN and CDR2 is SVGIG (reference sequence). The CDR3 contains 16 residues. CDR3 nucleotide sequence: TGTGCCTGGAGTGCGGTGGGCACCTCGAGCTCCTACGAGCAGTACTTC. Protein sequence: CAWSAVGTSSSYEQYF.

The chain joins TRBV7-2 to TRBJ1-1, with a tentative D call TRBD1 (6 bases). V lost 3 bases and J 9 bases, leaving 14 bases between the germline ends. Per germline, CDR1 SGHTA and CDR2 FQGNSA. This CDR3 has 13 residues. The CDR3 DNA is TGTGCCAGCAGCTTTCCAGGGGTTGCGAAAGCTTTCTTT. Residues: CASSFPGVAKAFF.

V and J are TRBV19 and TRBJ1-1, with unresolved D. V was clipped by 6 bases and J by 4 bases, with 12 bases between them. Germline-derived CDR1 and CDR2 are LNHDA and SQIVND (reference sequence). The CDR3 length is 13 residues. CDR3 protein: CASREWTGTEAFF. The CDR3 DNA follows: TGTGCCAGTAGGGAGTGGACGGGCACTGAAGCTTTCTTT. The full variable domain, rest sourced from reference TRBV19 and TRBJ1-1, is DGGITQSPKYLFRKEGQNVTLSCEQNLNHDAMYWYRQDPGQGLRLIYYSQIVNDFQKGDIAEGYSVSREKKESFPLTVTSAQKNPTAFYLCASREWTGTEAFFGQGTRLTVV.

V gene TRBV19 combines with J gene TRBJ1-2, with TRBD1 matching over 8 bases. Unmatched junction bases numbered 12, after V lost 5 bases and J lost 4 bases. CDR3 length equals 16 residues. Germline lookup yields CDR1 LNHDA and CDR2 SQIVND (reference sequence). This chain's CDR3 is CASSETRTGITYGYTF. The CDR3 nucleotides are TGTGCCAGTAGTGAAACCCGGACAGGGATAACCTATGGCTACACCTTC.

This clone is a singleton in its sample. The gene calls are TRBV7-2 and TRBJ1-6; 8 bases are a match to TRBD1. The CDR3 covers 16 residues. The V gene end was trimmed by 5 bases and the J gene end by 4 bases; junction bases not matched to a gene: 7. Germline V gene data show CDR1 as SGHTA and CDR2 as FQGNSA. The CDR3 coding sequence is TGTGCCAGCAGCGGGCAGGGGGCAGGGTATAATTCACCCCTCCACTTT. Translating gives CASSGQGAGYNSPLHF.

About this clone itself: Additional DNA sequences in this sample encode the identical CDR3. The chain uses TRBV30 and TRBJ2-7; 7 nucleotides align to TRBD1. This CDR3 is built from 14 residues. Germline CDR1 is GTSNPN and CDR2 is SVGIG (reference sequence). The J segment lost 4 bases and the V segment lost 2 bases, leaving 8 bases of the junction unmatched. The DNA for the CDR3 is TGTGCCTGGAGTTTCCGAGACAGGGATTACGAGCAGTACTTC. Amino acids: CAWSFRDRDYEQYF.

The V gene is TRBV5-5, the J gene TRBJ1-1, with TRBD1 matching over 8 bases. Germline values: CDR1 SGHKS, CDR2 YYEKEE (reference sequence). The CDR3 sequence is 14 residues long. V was clipped by 7 bases and J by 1 base; unmatched bases: 6. The CDR3, as DNA: TGTGCCAGCGAACTAGGGACAGGGAACACTGAAGCTTTCTTT. Its protein is CASELGTGNTEAFF.

The chain links TRBV3-1 (or the pseudogene TRBV3-2) to TRBJ1-5; a possible D gene is TRBD1 (5 bases). The germline V and J ends were trimmed by 2 bases and 2 bases, with 28 bases remaining between them. The CDR3 spans 21 residues. The germline V gene has CDR1 LGHDT and CDR2 YNNKEL (reference sequence). The CDR3 DNA sequence: TGTGCCAGCAGCCAAAAAAGATCGGGAAGACCGACAGACCCTTGCAATCAGCCCCAGCATTTT. Its protein product is CASSQKRSGRPTDPCNQPQHF.

This clone appeared once. V gene TRBV27 combines with J gene TRBJ2-1; 13 bases are shared with TRBD2. The CDR3 runs 15 residues. The germline V gene encodes CDR1 MNHEY and CDR2 SMNVEV (reference sequence). V shed 6 bases, J shed 6 bases, and the junction held 5 bases outside the gene matches. CDR3 coding DNA: TGTGCCAGCAGATCCGGACTAGCGGGGGTCAATGAGCAGTTCTTC. Translation gives CASRSGLAGVNEQFF.

By frequency in the sample, this clone is medium-sized. The chain employs TRBV28 and TRBJ2-2; D not certain. Per germline, CDR1 MDHEN and CDR2 SYDVKM. This CDR3 region has 13 residues. Trimming removed 1 base from V and 3 bases from J, with 3 bases in between. CDR3 DNA: TGTGCCAGCAGTTTATCATACACCGGGGAGCTGTTTTTT. This translates into CASSLSYTGELFF.

This chain uses TRBV6-5 with TRBJ2-7; 9 bases map to TRBD1. This CDR3 is built from 15 residues. Germline loops: CDR1 MNHEY, CDR2 SVGAGI. Trimming cost V 4 bases and J 3 bases; bases outside gene matches: 7. The CDR3 reads CASSSNRGPYYEQYF. CDR3 nucleotides: TGTGCCAGCAGTTCAAACAGGGGGCCCTACTACGAGCAGTACTTC.

This chain uses TRBV2 with TRBJ1-2, with D perhaps TRBD1 (6 bases). Germline values: CDR1 SNHLY, CDR2 FYNNEI. CDR3 length equals 12 residues. Trimming shortened V by 3 bases and J by 6 bases, and 8 bases separated the two germline ends. DNA for the CDR3: TGTGCCAGCAGTGACGGGGGCGATGGCTACACCTTC. Translating it yields CASSDGGDGYTF.

J is TRBJ2-2 and V is TRBV12-3 or TRBV12-4; D is undetermined. This CDR3 region has 13 residues. The V gene lost 6 bases and the J gene lost 5 bases, with 10 bases spanning the gap. The CDR3: CASRPAVTGELFF. In DNA, the CDR3 is TGTGCCAGCAGGCCCGCCGTGACCGGGGAGCTGTTTTTT.

In this sample, this clone turned up once. The chain links TRBV29-1 to TRBJ1-1; 7 bases agree with TRBD1. The CDR3 sequence is 14 residues long. J lost 4 bases, V lost 4 bases, and 9 bases had no gene match. The germline CDR1 and CDR2 sequences are SQVTM and ANQGSEA. CDR3 region: CSVGQGGRFTEAFF. DNA of the CDR3: TGCAGCGTTGGCCAGGGGGGGAGGTTCACTGAAGCTTTCTTT.

Here the CDR3 DNA reads TGTGCCAGCAGCCGCGACTGGAGGGGGACAGGGCAAACTGAAGCTTTCTTT. This translates into CASSRDWRGTGQTEAFF. The chain combines TRBV11-2 with TRBJ1-1, with 9 bases aligning to TRBD1. CDR3 length: 17 amino acids. The germline CDR1 and CDR2 sequences are SGHAT and FQNNGV. V dropped 5 bases and J dropped 5; count of bases not matched to a gene: 15.

The chain joins TRBV3-1 (or the pseudogene TRBV3-2) to TRBJ2-7; TRBD2 matches 10 bases. The CDR3 has 15 amino acids. Germline CDR1 is LGHDT and CDR2 is YNNKEL (reference sequence). V trimming: 4 bases; J trimming: 0 bases; junction bases outside the gene matches: 3. The CDR3 spells CASSLWTSGSYEQYF. CDR3 in DNA: TGTGCCAGCAGCCTATGGACTAGCGGCTCCTACGAGCAGTACTTC.

This sequence joins TRBV6-4 and TRBJ2-3; D is unclear. Germline V gives CDR1 MRHNA, CDR2 SNTAGT. This CDR3 spans 13 amino acids. Trimming shortened V by 2 bases and J by 2 bases, and 5 bases separated the two germline ends. This chain's CDR3 is CASSDGSTDTQYF. The CDR3 nucleotides are TGTGCCAGCAGTGACGGATCCACAGATACGCAGTATTTT.

The V gene is TRBV12-3 or TRBV12-4, the J gene TRBJ2-2; D unclear. The CDR3 has 13 amino acids. V was clipped by 6 bases and J by 6 bases, with 11 bases between them. CDR3 sequence: CASRYGPSGELFF. CDR3 bases: TGTGCCAGCAGATACGGGCCCTCCGGGGAGCTGTTTTTT.